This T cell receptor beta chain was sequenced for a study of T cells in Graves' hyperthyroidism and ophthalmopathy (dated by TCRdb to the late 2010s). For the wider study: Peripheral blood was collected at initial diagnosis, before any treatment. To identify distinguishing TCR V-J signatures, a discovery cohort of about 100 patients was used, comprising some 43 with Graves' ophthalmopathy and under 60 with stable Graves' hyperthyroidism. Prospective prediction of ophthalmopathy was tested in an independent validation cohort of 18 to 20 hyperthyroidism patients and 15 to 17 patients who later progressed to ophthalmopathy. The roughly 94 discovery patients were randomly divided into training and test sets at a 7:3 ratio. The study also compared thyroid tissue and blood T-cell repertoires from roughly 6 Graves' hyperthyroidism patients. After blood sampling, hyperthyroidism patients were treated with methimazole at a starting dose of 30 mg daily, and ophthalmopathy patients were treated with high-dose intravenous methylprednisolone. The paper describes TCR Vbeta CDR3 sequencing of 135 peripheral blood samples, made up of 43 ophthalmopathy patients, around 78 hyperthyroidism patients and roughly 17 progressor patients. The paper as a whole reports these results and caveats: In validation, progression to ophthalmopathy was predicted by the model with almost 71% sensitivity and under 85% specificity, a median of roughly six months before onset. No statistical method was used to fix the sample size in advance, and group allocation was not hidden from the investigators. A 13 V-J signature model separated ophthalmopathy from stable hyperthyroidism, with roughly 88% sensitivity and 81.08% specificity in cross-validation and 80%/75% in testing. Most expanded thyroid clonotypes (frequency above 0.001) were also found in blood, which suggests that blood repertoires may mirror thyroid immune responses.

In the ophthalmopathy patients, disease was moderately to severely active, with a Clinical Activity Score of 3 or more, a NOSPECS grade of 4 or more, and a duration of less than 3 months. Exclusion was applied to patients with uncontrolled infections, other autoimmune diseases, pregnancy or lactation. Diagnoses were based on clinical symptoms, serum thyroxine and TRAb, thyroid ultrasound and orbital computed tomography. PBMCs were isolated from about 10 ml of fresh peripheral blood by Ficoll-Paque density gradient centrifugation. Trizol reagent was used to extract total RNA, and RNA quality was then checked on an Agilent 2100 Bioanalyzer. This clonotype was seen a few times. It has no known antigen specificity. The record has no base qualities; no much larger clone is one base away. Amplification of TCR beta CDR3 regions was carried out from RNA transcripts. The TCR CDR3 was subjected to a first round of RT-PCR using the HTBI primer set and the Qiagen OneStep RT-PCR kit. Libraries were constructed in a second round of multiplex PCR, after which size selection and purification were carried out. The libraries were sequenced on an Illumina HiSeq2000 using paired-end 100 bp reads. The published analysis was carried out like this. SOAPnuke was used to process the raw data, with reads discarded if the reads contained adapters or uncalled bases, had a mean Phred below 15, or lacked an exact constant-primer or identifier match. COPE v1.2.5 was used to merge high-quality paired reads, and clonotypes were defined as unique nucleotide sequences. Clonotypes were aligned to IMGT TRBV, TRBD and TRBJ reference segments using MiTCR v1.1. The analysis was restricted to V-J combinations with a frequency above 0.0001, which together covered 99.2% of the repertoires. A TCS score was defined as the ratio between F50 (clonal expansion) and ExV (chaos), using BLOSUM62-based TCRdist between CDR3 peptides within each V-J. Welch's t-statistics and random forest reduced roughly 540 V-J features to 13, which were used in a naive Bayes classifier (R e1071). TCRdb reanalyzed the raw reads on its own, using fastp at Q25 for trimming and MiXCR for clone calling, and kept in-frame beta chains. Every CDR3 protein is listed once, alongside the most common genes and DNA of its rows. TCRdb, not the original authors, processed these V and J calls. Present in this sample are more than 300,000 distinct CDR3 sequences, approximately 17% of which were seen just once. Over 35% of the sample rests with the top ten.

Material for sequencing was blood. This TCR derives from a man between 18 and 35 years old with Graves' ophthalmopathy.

The CDR3 reads CASSLALAGDYEQYF. The bases are TGTGCCAGCAGCTTAGCGCTGGCGGGGGACTACGAGCAGTACTTC. The chain was built from TRBV11-1 and TRBJ2-7, and 7 junctional nucleotides match TRBD2. Reading from cysteine to phenylalanine, the CDR3 counts 15 amino acids. Only the CDR3 DNA is retained, 45 bases long and in frame from the first base. The germline V gene (reference sequence) specifies SGHAT as CDR1 and FQDESV as CDR2. V trim: 0 bases; J trim: 3 bases; unmatched bases: 5. When the CDR3 is completed using the reference TRBV11-1 and TRBJ2-7 genes on either side, the full variable domain is EAEVAQSPRYKITEKSQAVAFWCDPISGHATLYWYRQILGQGPELLVQFQDESVVDDSQLPKDRFSAERLKGVDSTLKIQPAELGDSAMYLCASSLALAGDYEQYFGPGTRLTVT.